A selection of T cell receptor beta chains follows, all from one sample in a study of OX40 agonist ivuxolimab in advanced cancers. Profiled with immunoSEQ multiplex PCR; TCRdb holds only in-frame clones, not every one. The profile shows 12,000 or so clones, about 85% of them singletons. Here the sequenced sample was CD4+ or CD8+ T cells sorted from blood, taken in a trial of the OX40 agonist ivuxolimab. The origin of the receptors is an adult with an advanced solid tumor such as melanoma, head and neck, liver or kidney cancer. The CDR3 runs from the conserved cysteine through the conserved F or W. Size tells how often a clone was seen (once, few, many) or the class of an expanded clone, and some rows leave it out.

19	TRBV10-3	NA	CAISESSPATGTNTGELFF
18	TRBV21-1	NA	CASRPIGLAGVLSYEQYF
14	TRBV29-1	NA	CSVEGDRGLYGYTF
14	TRBV19	NA	CASTMGPSYNEQFF
16	TRBV27	medium-sized	CASSLGSGRGEETQYF
14	TRBV7-2	NA	CASSSGRDIYGYTF
13	TRBV28	NA	CASTQVAGETQYF
15	TRBV28	NA	CASSADRGHTGELFF
13	TRBV5-4	few	CASRLDGIGELFF
13	TRBV28	NA	CASSLEGGYEQYF
16	TRBV4-1	NA	CASSPHLGREDETQYF
13	TRBV7-9	NA	CASSPNWGNEQFF
17	TRBV14	NA	CASSQSLGTEYTGELFF
15	TRBV9	NA	CASSVDSGTPYEQYF
12	TRBV11-2	medium-sized	CASSLGVNEQFF
15	TRBV7-9	NA	CASSYSGGASGELFF
18	TRBV13	NA	CASSSGLAGGLWYNEQFF
15	TRBV10-3	NA	CANARGLGLADTQYF
15	TRBV14	NA	CASSQVGGAGETQYF
16	TRBV27	medium-sized	CASSPTRDRNTGELFF
14	TRBV4-1	NA	CASSYVGSNQPQHF
13	TRBV11-2	NA	CASSFGLQETQYF
15	TRBV11-1	NA	CASSTGQGIYYEQYF
16	TRBV7-9	NA	CASSPAGGPRYNEQFF
13	TRBV19	NA	CASSIASTYEQYF
16	TRBV27	NA	CASSSRPGQGYYGYTF
16	TRBV4-1	few	CASSQEFPGTGSEAFF
15	TRBV21-1	medium-sized	CASSKVSLTTGEQYF
12	TRBV9	NA	CASSVALNEQFF
14	TRBV27	large	CASSGQSAAYEQYF
15	TRBV14	NA	CASSPRRGWQETQYF
13	TRBV28	medium-sized	CASSLAGTYEQYF
13	TRBV7-8	NA	CASREVNTGELFF
13	TRBV11-2	NA	CASSLVRNTEAFF
21	TRBV27	NA	CASSSPALGYLTGVDNSPLHF
16	TRBV29-1	NA	CSAWGQGAESTGELFF
15	TRBV10-3	NA	CAISESDRGEDGYTF